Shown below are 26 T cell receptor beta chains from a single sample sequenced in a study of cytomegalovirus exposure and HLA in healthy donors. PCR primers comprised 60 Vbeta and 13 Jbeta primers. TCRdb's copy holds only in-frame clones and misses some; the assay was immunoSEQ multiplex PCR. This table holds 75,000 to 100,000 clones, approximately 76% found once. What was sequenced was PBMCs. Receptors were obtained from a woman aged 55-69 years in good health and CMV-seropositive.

The CDR3 DNA reads TGTGCCAGCAGGGCTAGCGGGGGACCCTACAATGAGCAGTTCTTC. It translates to CASRASGGPYNEQFF. The chain couples TRBV27 to TRBJ2-1; 10 nucleotides agree with TRBD2. J lost 2 bases, V lost 6 bases, and 4 bases had no gene match. Germline values: CDR1 MNHEY, CDR2 SMNVEV (reference sequence). The CDR3 runs to 15 residues.

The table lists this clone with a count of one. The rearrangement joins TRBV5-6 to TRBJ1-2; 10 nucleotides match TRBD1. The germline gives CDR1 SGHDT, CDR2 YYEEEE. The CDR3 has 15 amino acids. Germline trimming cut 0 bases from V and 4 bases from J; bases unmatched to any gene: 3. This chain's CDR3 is CASSLVGQGGYGYTF. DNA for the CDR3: TGTGCCAGCAGCTTGGTTGGACAGGGGGGCTATGGCTACACCTTC.

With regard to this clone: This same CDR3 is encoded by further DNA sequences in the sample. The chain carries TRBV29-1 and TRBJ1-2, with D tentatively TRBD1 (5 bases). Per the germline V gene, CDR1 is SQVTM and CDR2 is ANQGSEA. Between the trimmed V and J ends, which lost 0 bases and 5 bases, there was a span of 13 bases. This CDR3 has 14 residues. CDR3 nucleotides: TGCAGCGTTGAAGAAGGCAGGGATAGGTATGGCTACACCTTC. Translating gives CSVEEGRDRYGYTF.

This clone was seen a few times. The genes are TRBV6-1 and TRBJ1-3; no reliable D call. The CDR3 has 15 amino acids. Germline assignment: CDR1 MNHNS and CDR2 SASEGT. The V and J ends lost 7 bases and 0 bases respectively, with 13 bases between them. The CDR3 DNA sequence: TGTGCCAGCACCCTAGGTGCCGTCTCTGGAAACACCATATATTTT. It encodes CASTLGAVSGNTIYF.

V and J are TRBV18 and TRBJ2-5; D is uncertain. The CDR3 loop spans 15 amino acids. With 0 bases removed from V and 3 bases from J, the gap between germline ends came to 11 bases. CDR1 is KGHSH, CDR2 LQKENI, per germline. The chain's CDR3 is CASSPPYRRKETQYF. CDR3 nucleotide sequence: TGTGCCAGCTCACCACCGTATCGCAGGAAAGAGACCCAGTACTTC.

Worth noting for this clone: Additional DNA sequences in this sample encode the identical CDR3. CDR3 protein: CASSLGQSTDTQYF. The CDR3 DNA is TGTGCCAGCTCACTCGGACAGAGCACAGATACGCAGTATTTT. The J gene is TRBJ2-3, the V gene TRBV18; D is perhaps TRBD1 (6 bases). Germline V gene data show CDR1 as KGHSH and CDR2 as LQKENI. The ends were cut back, 4 bases at V and 0 bases at J, with 8 bases in the middle. The CDR3 runs to 14 residues.

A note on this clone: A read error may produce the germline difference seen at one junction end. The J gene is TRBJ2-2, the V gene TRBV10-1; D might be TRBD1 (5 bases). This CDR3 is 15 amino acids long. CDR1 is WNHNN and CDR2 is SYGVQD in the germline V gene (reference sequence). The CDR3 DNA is TGCGCCAGCAGTGAGTCCGGACATCCGACCGAGGAGCTGTTTTTT. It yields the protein CASSESGHPTEELFF.

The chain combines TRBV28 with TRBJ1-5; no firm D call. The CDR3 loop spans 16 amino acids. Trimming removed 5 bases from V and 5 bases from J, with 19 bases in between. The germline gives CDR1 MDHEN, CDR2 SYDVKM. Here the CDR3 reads CASSLGLYLGYQPQHF. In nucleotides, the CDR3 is TGTGCCAGCAGTCTAGGACTATATCTGGGGTATCAGCCCCAGCATTTT.

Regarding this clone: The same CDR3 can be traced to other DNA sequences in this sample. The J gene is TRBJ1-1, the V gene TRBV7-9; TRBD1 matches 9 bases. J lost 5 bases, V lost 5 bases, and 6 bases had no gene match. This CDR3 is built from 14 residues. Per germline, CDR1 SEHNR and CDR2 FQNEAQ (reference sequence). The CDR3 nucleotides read TGTGCCAGCAGCCCGGGACAGGGAGGGACTGAAGCTTTCTTT. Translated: CASSPGQGGTEAFF.

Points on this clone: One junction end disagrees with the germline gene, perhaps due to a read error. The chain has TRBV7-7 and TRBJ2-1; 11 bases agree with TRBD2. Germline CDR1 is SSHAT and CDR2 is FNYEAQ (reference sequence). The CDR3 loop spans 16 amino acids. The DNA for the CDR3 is TGTGCTAGCAGTCTCCTAGCGGGAGGACTGGTAAATGAGCAGTTCTTC. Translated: CASSLLAGGLVNEQFF.

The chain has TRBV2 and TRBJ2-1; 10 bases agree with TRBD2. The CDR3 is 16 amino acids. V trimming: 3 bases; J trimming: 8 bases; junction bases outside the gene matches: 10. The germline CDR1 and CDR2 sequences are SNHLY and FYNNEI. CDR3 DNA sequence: TGTGCCAGCAGTGAGGATATAGCGGGAGGTGTGCATGAGCAGTTCTTC. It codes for CASSEDIAGGVHEQFF.

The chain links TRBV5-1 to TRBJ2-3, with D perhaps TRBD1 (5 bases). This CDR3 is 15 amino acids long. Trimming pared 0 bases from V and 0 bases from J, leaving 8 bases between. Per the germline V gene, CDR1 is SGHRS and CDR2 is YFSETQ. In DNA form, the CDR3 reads TGCGCCAGCAGCTTGGGTGGGGCTAGCACAGATACGCAGTATTTT. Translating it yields CASSLGGASTDTQYF.

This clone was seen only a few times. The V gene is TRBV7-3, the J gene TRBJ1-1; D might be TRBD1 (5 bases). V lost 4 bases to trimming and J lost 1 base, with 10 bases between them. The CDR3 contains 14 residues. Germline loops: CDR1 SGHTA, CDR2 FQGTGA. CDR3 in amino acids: CASSSFGGNTEAFF. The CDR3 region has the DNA TGTGCCAGCAGCTCCTTCGGGGGGAACACTGAAGCTTTCTTT.

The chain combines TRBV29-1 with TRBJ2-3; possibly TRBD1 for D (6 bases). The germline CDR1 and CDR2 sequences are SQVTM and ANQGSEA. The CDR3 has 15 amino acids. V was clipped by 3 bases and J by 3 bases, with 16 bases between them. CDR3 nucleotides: TGCAGCGTTGAGAGGGGGAGAGGCTTGACAGATACGCAGTATTTT. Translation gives CSVERGRGLTDTQYF.

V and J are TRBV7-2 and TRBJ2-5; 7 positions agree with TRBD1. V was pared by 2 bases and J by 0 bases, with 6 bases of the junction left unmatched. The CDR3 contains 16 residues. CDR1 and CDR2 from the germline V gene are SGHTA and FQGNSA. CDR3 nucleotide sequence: TGTGCCAGCAGCTTACAGGACAGGACGTACCAAGAGACCCAGTACTTC. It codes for CASSLQDRTYQETQYF. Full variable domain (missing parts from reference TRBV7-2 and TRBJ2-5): GAGVSQSPSNKVTEKGKDVELRCDPISGHTALYWYRQSLGQGLEFLIYFQGNSAPDKSGLPSDRFSAERTGGSVSTLTIQRTQQEDSAVYLCASSLQDRTYQETQYFGPGTRLLVL.

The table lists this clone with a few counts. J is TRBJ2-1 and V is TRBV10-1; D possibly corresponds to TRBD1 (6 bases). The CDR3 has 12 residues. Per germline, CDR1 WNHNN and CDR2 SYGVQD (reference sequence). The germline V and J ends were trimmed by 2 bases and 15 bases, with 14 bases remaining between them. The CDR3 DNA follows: TGCGCCAGCAGTGAGGGCCAGGGGTGGGTGTTCTTC. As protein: CASSEGQGWVFF.

The CDR3 spells CASSLQGTSTDTQYF. In DNA form, the CDR3 reads TGCGCCAGCAGCTTGCAGGGTACGAGCACAGATACGCAGTATTTT. The V call is TRBV5-1, the J call TRBJ2-3; D possibly corresponds to TRBD1 (5 bases). Germline V CDR1 and CDR2: SGHRS, YFSETQ. This CDR3 spans 15 amino acids. With 1 base removed from V and 0 bases from J, the gap between germline ends came to 9 bases.

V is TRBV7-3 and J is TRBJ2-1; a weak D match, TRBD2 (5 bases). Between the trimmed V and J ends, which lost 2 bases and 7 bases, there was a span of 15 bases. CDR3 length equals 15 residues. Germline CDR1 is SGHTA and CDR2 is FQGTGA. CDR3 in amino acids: CASSLYREGWNEQFF. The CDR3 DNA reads TGTGCCAGCAGCTTATACCGGGAAGGGTGGAATGAGCAGTTCTTC. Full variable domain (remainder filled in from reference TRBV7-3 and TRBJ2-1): GAGVSQTPSNKVTEKGKYVELRCDPISGHTALYWYRQSLGQGPEFLIYFQGTGAADDSGLPNDRFFAVRPEGSVSTLKIQRTERGDSAVYLCASSLYREGWNEQFFGPGTRLTVL.

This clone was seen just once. The CDR3 region is CASTDPSGSYNEQFF. The CDR3 region has the DNA TGTGCCAGCACCGACCCTAGCGGGAGCTACAATGAGCAGTTCTTC. The chain combines TRBV4-2 with TRBJ2-1; 10 nucleotides line up with TRBD2. Germline trimming cut 7 bases from V and 3 bases from J; bases unmatched to any gene: 6. The CDR3 is 15 residues long. Germline V gene sequence: CDR1 LGHNA, CDR2 YNFKEQ.

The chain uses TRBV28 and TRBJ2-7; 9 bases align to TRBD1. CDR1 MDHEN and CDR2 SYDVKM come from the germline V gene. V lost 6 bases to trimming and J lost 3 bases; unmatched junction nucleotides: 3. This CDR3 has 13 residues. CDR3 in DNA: TGTGCCAGCAGACACAGGGGGCGCTACGAGCAGTACTTC. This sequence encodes CASRHRGRYEQYF.

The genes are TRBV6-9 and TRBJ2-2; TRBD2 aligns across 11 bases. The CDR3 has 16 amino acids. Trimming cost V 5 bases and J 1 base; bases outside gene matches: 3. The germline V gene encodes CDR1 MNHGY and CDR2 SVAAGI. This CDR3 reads CASSDSGRENTGELFF. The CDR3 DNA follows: TGTGCCAGCAGTGATAGCGGGAGGGAGAACACCGGGGAGCTGTTTTTT.

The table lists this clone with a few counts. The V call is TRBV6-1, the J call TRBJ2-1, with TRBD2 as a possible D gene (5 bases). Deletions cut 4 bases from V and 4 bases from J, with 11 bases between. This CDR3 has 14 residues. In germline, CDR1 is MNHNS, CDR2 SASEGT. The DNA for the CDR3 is TGTGCCAGCAGTGCCCCCGGACTTTACAATGAGCAGTTCTTC. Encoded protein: CASSAPGLYNEQFF.

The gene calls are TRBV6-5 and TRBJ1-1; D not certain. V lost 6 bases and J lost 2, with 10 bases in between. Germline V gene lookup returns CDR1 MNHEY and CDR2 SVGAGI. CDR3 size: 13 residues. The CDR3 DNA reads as TGTGCCAGCAGCCCCCGAGGAAACACTGAAGCTTTCTTT. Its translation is CASSPRGNTEAFF.

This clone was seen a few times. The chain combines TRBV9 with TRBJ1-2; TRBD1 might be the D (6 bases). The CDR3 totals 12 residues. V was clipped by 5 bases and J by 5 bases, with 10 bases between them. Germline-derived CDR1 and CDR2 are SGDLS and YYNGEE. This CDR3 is CASRAQGYGYTF. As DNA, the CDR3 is TGTGCCAGCAGGGCTCAGGGGTATGGCTACACCTTC.

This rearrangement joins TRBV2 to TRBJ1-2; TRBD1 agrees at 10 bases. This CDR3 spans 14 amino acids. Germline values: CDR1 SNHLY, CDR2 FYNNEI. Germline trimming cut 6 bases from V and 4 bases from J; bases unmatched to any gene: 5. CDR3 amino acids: CASSGDRGSYGYTF. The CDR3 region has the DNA TGTGCCAGCAGCGGGGACAGGGGAAGCTATGGCTACACCTTC.

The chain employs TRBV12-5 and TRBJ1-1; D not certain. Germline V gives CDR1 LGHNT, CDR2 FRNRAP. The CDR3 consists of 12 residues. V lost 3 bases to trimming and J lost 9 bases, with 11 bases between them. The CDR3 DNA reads TGTGCTAGTGGTTTTTCAGGCCTTAAAGCTTTCTTT. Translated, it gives CASGFSGLKAFF.